A single sample is the source of the 10 T cell receptor beta chains below, sequenced in a study of human T cells and chemical hapten exposure (dated by TCRdb to 2020 to 2022). The sample's time point, from its label and the paper: pre-sensitization, week 0. The treatment or condition label of this sample denotes: therapeutic diphenylcyclopropenone sensitization with weekly scalp DPC. Library method: RACE. TCRdb records NextSeq 500 as the sequencer. In TCRdb, the public reads were trimmed at Q25 with fastp and aligned with MiXCR, with productive beta chains retained. Rows are unified per CDR3 protein, each entry keeping the most common DNA and genes. This sample comprises more than 55,000 distinct CDR3 sequences, roughly 10% of them detected only once. The leading ten clones occupy roughly 4.3% of the sample. Material: whole blood, obtained in connection with sensitization to the hapten diphenylcyclopropenone (DPC). Source of these receptors: a woman between 40 and 50 years old with alopecia areata. Some clones in this sample may be carry-over from other donors' samples.

This clonotype came up many times. J is TRBJ2-3 and V is TRBV7-8; D gene unclear. V was trimmed by 1 base and J by 2 bases, leaving 7 bases between them. The CDR3 is 14 amino acids. CDR1 is SGHVS and CDR2 is FQNEAQ in the germline V gene. The CDR3 here is CASSLGVSTDTQYF. CDR3 nucleotide sequence: TGTGCCAGCAGCTTAGGGGTGTCCACAGATACGCAGTATTTT.

The gene calls are TRBV3-1 and TRBJ2-4, with D possibly matching TRBD2 (5 bases). Germline V lookup: CDR1 LGHDT, CDR2 YNNKEL (reference sequence). The CDR3 sequence is 16 residues long. V was shortened by 4 bases and J by 0 bases, with 13 bases between the two germline ends. CDR3 residues: CASSPGLNLAKNIQYF. As DNA, the CDR3 is TGTGCCAGCAGCCCCGGACTGAACCTAGCCAAAAACATTCAGTACTTC.

The sample holds many counts of this clonotype. The chain couples TRBV7-2 to TRBJ1-6, with no clear D. The CDR3 has 12 residues. V lost 3 bases, J lost 9 bases, and 6 bases lay in between. Germline-derived CDR1 and CDR2 are SGHTA and FQGNSA. The CDR3: CASSFRGSPLHF. The CDR3 DNA is TGTGCCAGCAGCTTTCGAGGTTCACCCCTCCACTTT.

The chain combines TRBV6-2 or TRBV6-3 with TRBJ2-3, with TRBD2 identical over 7 bases. CDR1 is MNHEY, CDR2 SVGEGT, per germline. The length of the CDR3 is 15 residues. The trim removed 6 bases at V and 1 base at J, leaving 7 bases unmatched. The CDR3 region has the DNA TGTGCCAGCAGCTGGGGACTACCCGGCACAGATACGCAGTATTTT. This sequence encodes CASSWGLPGTDTQYF.

In its sample, this clonotype was seen many times. DNA for the CDR3: TGCAGCGTCAGTCCCGGCCGCAATGAGCAGTTCTTC. Translating it yields CSVSPGRNEQFF. The genes are TRBV29-1 and TRBJ2-1; D call uncertain. This CDR3 spans 12 amino acids. The germline V gene has CDR1 SQVTM and CDR2 ANQGSEA. V gave up 6 bases and J gave up 6 bases, with 12 bases separating them.

This clonotype was observed a few times. The chain carries TRBV12-3 or TRBV12-4 and TRBJ1-2; possible D gene TRBD1, 5 bases. There are 14 residues in the CDR3. The ends were cut back, 3 bases at V and 5 bases at J, with 13 bases in the middle. The chain's CDR3 is CASSFSYGGYGYTF. The CDR3 DNA reads as TGTGCCAGCAGTTTTTCTTACGGGGGTTATGGCTACACCTTC.

This clonotype showed up many times. This chain links TRBV4-3 with TRBJ1-6, with D maybe TRBD1 (5 bases). Between the trimmed V and J ends, which lost 0 bases and 7 bases, there was a span of 19 bases. CDR1 is LGHNA and CDR2 is YSLEER in the germline V gene. This CDR3 spans 18 amino acids. The CDR3 nucleotides read TGCGCCAGCAGCCAAGATCGTCGGACACTGGGAGGGAATTCACCCCTCCACTTT. This sequence encodes CASSQDRRTLGGNSPLHF.

The gene calls are TRBV3-1 and TRBJ2-5; 8 bases agree with TRBD2. V was pared by 7 bases and J by 5 bases, with 12 bases of the junction left unmatched. There are 15 residues in the CDR3. From germline, CDR1 is LGHDT and CDR2 YNNKEL (reference sequence). The CDR3 spells CASTSRGASGETQYF. CDR3 in DNA: TGTGCCAGCACCTCCAGAGGGGCTAGCGGGGAGACCCAGTACTTC.

This clonotype was picked up a small number of times. The V and J genes are TRBV5-4 and TRBJ2-3; D may correspond to TRBD1 or TRBD2 (7 bases each). V was cut by 3 bases and J by 7 bases, with 15 bases left in between. CDR1 and CDR2 (germline): SGHNT, YYREEE (reference sequence). The CDR3 is 14 residues long. CDR3 loop: CASSSGGATNTQYF. The CDR3 nucleotides are TGTGCCAGCAGCTCAGGGGGGGCCACGAATACGCAGTATTTT.

This clonotype came up many times. The V call is TRBV20-1, the J call TRBJ1-5; D not certain. Germline CDR1 reads DFQATT; CDR2 reads SNEGSKA (reference sequence). This CDR3 has 12 amino acids. Deletions cut 3 bases from V and 5 bases from J, with 8 bases between. The DNA of the CDR3 is TGCAGTGCTAGCGCCCCTTATCAGCCCCAGCATTTT. This codes for CSASAPYQPQHF.